One and the same sample provided the 28 T cell receptor beta chains below, sequenced in a study of blood T cells in healthy people across ages. A sample-barcoded 5' primer and a J-beta primer mix were used in a second PCR of roughly 6 to 12 cycles. TCRdb re-called the 5' RACE reads with MiXCR, one entry per CDR3 protein. The data contain around 1,500,000 distinct CDR3 sequences, 28% of them seen just once; the ten biggest clones take up about 8%. Sample: blood. The receptors were sampled from a woman aged 25 to 45 in good health.

A few counts support this clonotype. In DNA, the CDR3 is TGTGCCAGCAGTGGGCCAAGTGGCTCCTATAATTCACCCCTCCACTTT. Encoded protein: CASSGPSGSYNSPLHF. The rearrangement uses TRBV28 and TRBJ1-6; no reliable D call. The germline V and J ends were trimmed by 5 bases and 0 bases, with 11 bases remaining between them. Germline CDR1 is MDHEN and CDR2 is SYDVKM. This CDR3 spans 16 amino acids.

This sequence joins TRBV5-1 and TRBJ2-3, with 10 positions matching TRBD2. The CDR3 is made up of 16 amino acids. CDR1 and CDR2 from the germline V gene are SGHRS and YFSETQ. Trimming removed 1 base from V and 5 bases from J; junction bases left unmatched: 7. The CDR3 DNA sequence: TGCGCCAGCAGCTTGTCTACTAGCGGGGTTAGAGATACGCAGTATTTT. Protein product: CASSLSTSGVRDTQYF. The complete variable domain, with remaining parts taken from reference TRBV5-1 and TRBJ2-3, reads KAGVTQTPRYLIKTRGQQVTLSCSPISGHRSVSWYQQTPGQGLQFLFEYFSETQRNKGNFPGRFSGRQFSNSRSEMNVSTLELGDSALYLCASSLSTSGVRDTQYFGPGTRLTVL.

In this sample, this clonotype turned up a few times. The V call is TRBV12-5, the J call TRBJ1-1; D ambiguous. Germline CDR1 and CDR2: LGHNT and FRNRAP. Trimming took off 1 base at V and 4 bases at J, with 7 bases between the two ends. The CDR3 totals 13 residues. The CDR3 sequence: CASGLDGRTEAFF. Here the CDR3 DNA reads TGTGCTAGTGGTTTGGATGGGCGCACTGAAGCTTTCTTT. The variable domain in full, with the rest retrieved from reference TRBV12-5 and TRBJ1-1, is DARVTQTPRHKVTEMGQEVTMRCQPILGHNTVFWYRQTMMQGLELLAYFRNRAPLDDSGMPKDRFSAEMPDATLATLKIQPSEPRDSAVYFCASGLDGRTEAFFGQGTRLTVV.

This clonotype was observed at least ten times. The rearrangement links TRBV29-1 to TRBJ2-4; TRBD1 matches 10 bases. Germline V lookup: CDR1 SQVTM, CDR2 ANQGSEA. J gave up 2 bases and V 5 bases, and 3 bases lay outside the gene matches. The CDR3 is made up of 14 amino acids. The CDR3 sequence is CSVRTGGTKNIQYF. CDR3 nucleotide sequence: TGCAGCGTTAGGACAGGGGGTACCAAAAACATTCAGTACTTC.

V and J are TRBV21-1 and TRBJ2-5; the table's D call, TRBD2, was not checked against the DNA. TRBV21-1 is a known pseudogene. The CDR3 length is 14 residues. The CDR3 coding sequence is TGTGCCAGCCTAGCGAGGGCCCGATTAGAGACCCAGTACTTC. Translated, it gives CASLARARLETQYF.

This clonotype was recorded a few times. The gene calls are TRBV4-3 and TRBJ2-7; 11 positions agree with TRBD2. CDR1 is LGHNA, CDR2 YSLEER, per germline. This CDR3 is 20 amino acids long. J gave up 1 base and V 1 base, and 15 bases lay outside the gene matches. CDR3 amino acids: CASSQGSDRGTSGGSYEQYF. The CDR3 region has the DNA TGCGCCAGCAGCCAAGGATCCGACAGGGGGACTAGCGGAGGTTCCTACGAGCAGTACTTC.

The chain is built from TRBV20-1 and TRBJ1-5, with D possibly TRBD1 on 6 matching bases. The CDR3 has 15 residues. V was pared by 0 bases and J by 5 bases, with 14 bases between. Germline CDR1 DFQATT, CDR2 SNEGSKA (reference sequence). CDR3 region: CSARDGQSTDQPQHF. In nucleotides, the CDR3 is TGCAGTGCTAGAGACGGACAGTCGACCGATCAGCCCCAGCATTTT.

Regarding this clonotype: A read error may produce the germline difference seen at one junction end. The V and J genes are TRBV12-3 or TRBV12-4 and TRBJ1-4; D is perhaps TRBD1 (5 bases). This CDR3 has 16 amino acids. CDR3 amino acids: CAGSNGPGGFQEKLFF. CDR3 DNA sequence: TGTGCCGGCAGTAACGGGCCTGGGGGATTTCAGGAAAAACTGTTTTTT.

The chain recombines TRBV20-1 with TRBJ2-7; no definite D call. Germline V gene lookup returns CDR1 DFQATT and CDR2 SNEGSKA (reference sequence). Trimming stripped 4 bases from V and 6 bases from J, with 16 bases between. The CDR3 sequence is 13 residues long. The CDR3 here is CSAKFPPLGEQYF. The CDR3 coding sequence is TGCAGTGCTAAATTCCCTCCTTTGGGCGAGCAGTACTTC.

This clonotype was found a few times. The rearrangement uses TRBV28 and TRBJ2-1; D gene unclear. CDR3 length: 13 residues. Germline CDR1 is MDHEN and CDR2 is SYDVKM. V dropped 5 bases and J dropped 5 bases, with 10 bases sitting between them. This chain's CDR3 is CASSPRAHNEQFF. The CDR3 nucleotides read TGTGCCAGCAGTCCCCGGGCCCACAATGAGCAGTTCTTC.

A few counts support this clonotype. V and J are TRBV27 and TRBJ2-1; TRBD2 matches at 10 bases. The length of the CDR3 is 15 residues. The V segment lost 2 bases and the J segment 8 bases; nucleotides outside the gene matches: 6. Germline CDR1 and CDR2: MNHEY and SMNVEV (reference sequence). The CDR3 loop is CASSLEAGGPDEQFF. The CDR3 DNA reads as TGTGCCAGCAGTTTAGAAGCGGGGGGGCCAGATGAGCAGTTCTTC.

This clonotype has a handful of counts. The chain uses TRBV6-6 and TRBJ2-3; tentative D call: TRBD2 (7 bases). Between the trimmed V and J ends, which lost 8 bases and 5 bases, there was a span of 17 bases. Looked up from germline, CDR1 is MNHNY and CDR2 is SVGAGI (reference sequence). This CDR3 region has 14 residues. CDR3 in amino acids: CASGRGGAQDTQYF. The DNA of the CDR3 is TGTGCCAGCGGGAGGGGGGGGGCACAAGATACGCAGTATTTT.

Many counts were recorded for this clonotype. The V and J genes are TRBV6-5 and TRBJ2-7; TRBD2 matches 10 bases. CDR1 and CDR2 from the germline V gene are MNHEY and SVGAGI. V dropped 5 bases and J dropped 5; count of bases not matched to a gene: 3. The length of the CDR3 is 13 residues. DNA of the CDR3: TGTGCCAGCAGTGCTAGCGGGGGCCACGAGCAGTACTTC. Translating gives CASSASGGHEQYF.

This chain joins TRBV4-1 and TRBJ2-1; either TRBD1 or TRBD2 may fit D (6 bases each). The CDR3 has 15 amino acids. Trimming left V 4 bases short and J 6 bases short, with 16 bases between. Germline V lookup: CDR1 MGHRA, CDR2 YSYEKL. This CDR3 is CASSPGDRGANEQFF. The CDR3 nucleotides read TGCGCCAGCAGCCCCGGGGATAGGGGGGCCAATGAGCAGTTCTTC.

The sample holds many counts of this clonotype. V usage is TRBV9 and J usage is TRBJ2-2; 10 positions match TRBD2. V was clipped by 2 bases and J by 0 bases; unmatched bases: 4. This CDR3 is built from 17 residues. The germline V gene encodes CDR1 SGDLS and CDR2 YYNGEE. The CDR3 sequence: CASSVPAGGTNTGELFF. In nucleotides, the CDR3 is TGTGCCAGCAGCGTCCCAGCGGGGGGGACGAACACCGGGGAGCTGTTTTTT.

In its sample, this clonotype was seen a few times. The rearrangement links TRBV5-1 to TRBJ2-4, with a tentative D call TRBD2 (5 bases). The J call is uncertain, as TRBJ2-7 better fits the DNA end. This CDR3 spans 15 amino acids. Germline V gene sequence: CDR1 SGHRS, CDR2 YFSETQ. The CDR3 DNA reads as TGCGCCAGCAGCTTGGAACCTAGCAGAACCTACGAGCAGTACTTC. Residues: CASSLEPSRTYEQYF.

The chain has TRBV7-8 and TRBJ1-2, with D unresolved. Trimming removed 7 bases at V and 3 bases at J, with 18 bases between. Germline-derived CDR1 and CDR2 are SGHVS and FQNEAQ. There are 15 residues in the CDR3. CDR3 nucleotides: TGTGCCAGCACCCTTAATCTTCCCGGCTACTATGGCTACACCTTC. It encodes CASTLNLPGYYGYTF.

This clonotype was seen many times. The chain links TRBV12-3 or TRBV12-4 to TRBJ2-1; TRBD2 agrees at 7 bases. CDR3 length: 13 amino acids. V gave up 10 bases and J gave up 0 bases; unmatched junction bases: 3. The DNA for the CDR3 is TGTGCCACGACTAGCAGCTCCTACAATGAGCAGTTCTTC. Translated: CATTSSSYNEQFF.

The chain is built from TRBV20-1 and TRBJ2-7; 10 nucleotides match TRBD1. V lost 5 bases and J lost 7; bases outside the gene matches: 5. Germline CDR1 reads DFQATT; CDR2 reads SNEGSKA (reference sequence). This CDR3 spans 12 amino acids. The CDR3, as DNA: TGCAGTGCTCGGGACAGGGGTTTTGAGCAGTACTTC. Amino acids: CSARDRGFEQYF.

This clonotype occurred a few times. The chain couples TRBV28 to TRBJ1-2; D is ambiguous. Germline assignment: CDR1 MDHEN and CDR2 SYDVKM. Trimming removed 6 bases at V and 0 bases at J, with 14 bases between. The CDR3 is 15 residues long. CDR3 region: CASSSRTVANYGYTF. For the CDR3, the DNA is TGTGCCAGCAGCTCGAGGACGGTAGCTAACTATGGCTACACCTTC.

The genes are TRBV20-1 and TRBJ2-3, with D possibly matching TRBD1 (5 bases). Germline CDR1 DFQATT, CDR2 SNEGSKA (reference sequence). Between the trimmed V and J ends, which lost 0 bases and 5 bases, there was a span of 15 bases. The CDR3 has 15 residues. CDR3 amino acids: CSARDKLKGEDTQYF. The DNA for the CDR3 is TGCAGTGCTAGAGATAAACTAAAAGGGGAAGATACGCAGTATTTT.

The V and J genes are TRBV29-1 and TRBJ2-3; tentatively, D is TRBD1 or TRBD2 (5 bases each). The V and J ends lost 7 bases and 4 bases respectively, with 15 bases between them. CDR1 and CDR2 (germline): SQVTM, ANQGSEA. The CDR3 has 13 residues. The CDR3 nucleotides are TGCAGCGGCCACATGAGGGGCCCAGATACGCAGTATTTT. Residues: CSGHMRGPDTQYF.

The gene calls are TRBV15 and TRBJ1-1, with D uncertain. Per the germline V gene, CDR1 is LNHNV and CDR2 is YYDKDF (reference sequence). The CDR3 extends over 13 amino acids. V dropped 1 base and J dropped 3 bases, with 6 bases sitting between them. The CDR3 bases are TGTGCCACCAGCAGAGGGGTGGACACTGAAGCTTTCTTT. As protein: CATSRGVDTEAFF.

The J gene is TRBJ1-6, the V gene TRBV7-2, with D unresolved. The CDR3 extends over 15 amino acids. Germline V CDR1 and CDR2: SGHTA, FQGNSA. The V end was cut by 3 bases, the J end by 8 bases, with 14 bases between. The CDR3 loop is CASSLDLGAYSPLHF. DNA for the CDR3: TGTGCCAGCAGCTTGGATTTAGGCGCCTATTCACCCCTCCACTTT. The full variable domain, in which reference TRBV7-2 and TRBJ1-6 provide the parts outside the CDR3, is GAGVSQSPSNKVTEKGKDVELRCDPISGHTALYWYRQSLGQGLEFLIYFQGNSAPDKSGLPSDRFSAERTGGSVSTLTIQRTQQEDSAVYLCASSLDLGAYSPLHFGNGTRLTVT.

In this sample, this clonotype turned up a few times. The rearrangement links TRBV19 to TRBJ2-1; perhaps D is TRBD1 or TRBD2 (5 bases each). This CDR3 is built from 13 residues. Germline V gives CDR1 LNHDA, CDR2 SQIVND (reference sequence). V lost 3 bases, J lost 8 bases, and 11 bases lay in between. CDR3 region: CASSIGTFDEQFF. DNA for the CDR3: TGTGCCAGTAGTATTGGGACCTTCGATGAGCAGTTCTTC. The full variable domain, its missing parts supplied by reference TRBV19 and TRBJ2-1, is DGGITQSPKYLFRKEGQNVTLSCEQNLNHDAMYWYRQDPGQGLRLIYYSQIVNDFQKGDIAEGYSVSREKKESFPLTVTSAQKNPTAFYLCASSIGTFDEQFFGPGTRLTVL.

This clonotype appeared a few times. The chain links TRBV27 to TRBJ2-1, with TRBD2 matching 7 bases. The germline V gene encodes CDR1 MNHEY and CDR2 SMNVEV (reference sequence). The CDR3 is 14 residues long. V lost 5 bases and J lost 6; bases outside the gene matches: 7. The CDR3: CASSLGTTSNEQFF. The CDR3 nucleotides are TGTGCCAGCAGTCTCGGGACTACAAGCAATGAGCAGTTCTTC.

The V gene is TRBV20-1, the J gene TRBJ2-7; tentatively, D is TRBD1 (5 bases). V shed 0 bases and J shed 2 bases, with 11 bases lying between them. The germline CDR1 and CDR2 sequences are DFQATT and SNEGSKA (reference sequence). The CDR3 is 14 residues long. CDR3 bases: TGCAGTGCTAGAGATATAGAAGGGGCCTACGAGCAGTACTTC. As protein: CSARDIEGAYEQYF.

This clonotype was detected many times. The J gene is TRBJ2-4, the V gene TRBV4-3, with D possibly TRBD1 on 5 matching bases. The end of the DNA fits TRBJ2-7 better, so the J call may be wrong. The CDR3 loop spans 15 amino acids. In germline, CDR1 is LGHNA, CDR2 YSLEER. The CDR3 loop reads CASSPGYRQRDEQYF. CDR3 nucleotide sequence: TGCGCCAGCAGCCCCGGCTACAGGCAAAGAGACGAGCAGTACTTC.